This passage covers 14 T cell receptor beta chains from one sample sequenced in a study of blood T cell repertoires in COVID-19. The repertoire was sequenced with immunoSEQ multiplex PCR; TCRdb's copy has only in-frame clones and lacks some. This sample has about 150,000 clones, with 78% found just once. Sequencing input: peripheral blood. These receptors all stem from a man between 60 and 75 years old who had recovered from COVID-19.

This clone was recorded only once. This chain links TRBV3-1 (or the pseudogene TRBV3-2) with TRBJ1-5; D is possibly TRBD1 (6 bases). The germline V gene encodes CDR1 LGHDT and CDR2 YNNKEL (reference sequence). The CDR3 consists of 15 residues. V lost 2 bases to trimming and J lost 7 bases, with 15 bases between them. The CDR3 is CASSQTPGVWQPQHF. The CDR3 region has the DNA TGTGCCAGCAGCCAAACCCCAGGGGTCTGGCAGCCCCAGCATTTT.

The chain combines TRBV28 with TRBJ1-5; tentative D call: TRBD1 (6 bases). V was pared by 6 bases and J by 6 bases, with 18 bases between. Germline loops: CDR1 MDHEN, CDR2 SYDVKM. The CDR3 contains 15 residues. The CDR3 loop reads CASREPQGIGQPQHF. As DNA, the CDR3 is TGTGCCAGCAGGGAACCACAGGGAATCGGTCAGCCCCAGCATTTT.

The chain joins TRBV28 to TRBJ1-5; maybe TRBD1 (5 bases). This CDR3 has 16 amino acids. The germline V gene encodes CDR1 MDHEN and CDR2 SYDVKM. With 6 bases removed from V and 0 bases from J, the gap between germline ends came to 15 bases. CDR3 DNA: TGTGCCAGCAGGACACAGGAGTTCGATAGCAATCAGCCCCAGCATTTT. It translates to CASRTQEFDSNQPQHF.

This clone was counted a few times. V usage is TRBV7-2 and J usage is TRBJ2-7, with 12 bases identical to TRBD1. The CDR3 runs 17 residues. Germline V CDR1 and CDR2: SGHTA, FQGNSA. With V trimmed by 3 bases and J by 4 bases, 10 bases remained unmatched. CDR3 coding DNA: TGTGCCAGCAGCTTCACACCGGGACAGGGGGCTAATTACGAGCAGTACTTC. Amino acids: CASSFTPGQGANYEQYF.

This clone has a single count. This chain joins TRBV3-1 (or the pseudogene TRBV3-2) and TRBJ2-1; D is undetermined. CDR1 is LGHDT, CDR2 YNNKEL, per germline (reference sequence). This CDR3 has 11 residues. The V and J ends lost 1 base and 9 bases respectively, with 4 bases between them. The CDR3 nucleotides read TGTGCCAGCAGCCAAGCAGGTGAGCAGTTCTTC. This encodes CASSQAGEQFF.

The chain uses TRBV11-2 and TRBJ1-1, with D maybe TRBD1 (6 bases). Germline V lookup: CDR1 SGHAT, CDR2 FQNNGV. V lost 3 bases and J lost 1, with 12 bases in between. The CDR3 contains 15 residues. The CDR3 reads CASSFSGHENTEAFF. DNA for the CDR3: TGTGCCAGCAGCTTTTCGGGACATGAGAACACTGAAGCTTTCTTT.

The chain is built from TRBV28 and TRBJ2-2; 12 positions agree with TRBD2. Germline trimming cut 0 bases from V and 6 bases from J; bases unmatched to any gene: 5. Germline-derived CDR1 and CDR2 are MDHEN and SYDVKM. This CDR3 region has 17 residues. The CDR3 spells CASSLWELAGGPGELFF. CDR3 nucleotide sequence: TGTGCCAGCAGTTTATGGGAGCTAGCGGGGGGGCCCGGGGAGCTGTTTTTT.

The J gene is TRBJ2-3, the V gene TRBV5-1, with D unresolved. The V end was cut by 0 bases, the J end by 7 bases, with 9 bases between. The CDR3 runs 13 residues. Germline lookup yields CDR1 SGHRS and CDR2 YFSETQ. The CDR3 DNA reads TGCGCCAGCAGCTTGGATGGCCGAAATACGCAGTATTTT. Amino acid sequence: CASSLDGRNTQYF.

J is TRBJ2-1 and V is TRBV10-3, with 7 bases aligning to TRBD1. The CDR3 contains 13 residues. Unmatched junction bases numbered 3, after V lost 7 bases and J lost 3 bases. The germline CDR1 and CDR2 sequences are ENHRY and SYGVKD. The CDR3 coding sequence is TGTGCCATCACGGCAGGGGGCTACAATGAGCAGTTCTTC. This gives the protein CAITAGGYNEQFF.

In its sample, this clone was seen a few times. This chain links TRBV27 with TRBJ1-6; D possibly corresponds to TRBD1 (6 bases). Trimming cost V 5 bases and J 6 bases, with 17 bases left between them. Germline assignment: CDR1 MNHEY and CDR2 SMNVEV (reference sequence). The CDR3 has 16 residues. The chain's CDR3 is CASSPHSRGVNSPLHF. The CDR3 nucleotides read TGTGCCAGCAGTCCGCATTCCAGGGGCGTTAATTCACCCCTCCACTTT.

The chain carries TRBV3-1 (or the pseudogene TRBV3-2) and TRBJ1-2; TRBD1 might be the D (6 bases). V was clipped by 3 bases and J by 3 bases, with 8 bases between them. The CDR3 has 13 residues. The V gene's germline CDR1 is LGHDT and CDR2 YNNKEL (reference sequence). The CDR3 sequence: CASSHTGYYGYTF. The CDR3, as DNA: TGTGCCAGCAGCCACACAGGGTACTATGGCTACACCTTC.

V and J are TRBV2 and TRBJ1-2, with 7 bases aligning to TRBD1. J gave up 9 bases and V 4 bases, and 17 bases lay outside the gene matches. This CDR3 is 16 amino acids long. The V gene's germline CDR1 is SNHLY and CDR2 FYNNEI. This CDR3 is CASSGGQQQGIPRYTF. The CDR3, as DNA: TGTGCCAGCAGTGGGGGCCAGCAACAGGGGATTCCTCGCTACACCTTC.

This clone has only one observation. V and J are TRBV9 and TRBJ1-6, with D hard to call. The CDR3 has 16 amino acids. Trimming took off 2 bases at V and 0 bases at J, with 9 bases between the two ends. Looked up from germline, CDR1 is SGDLS and CDR2 is YYNGEE. The chain's CDR3 is CASSVAHSSYNSPLHF. The CDR3 DNA reads as TGTGCCAGCAGCGTGGCTCACAGCTCCTATAATTCACCCCTCCACTTT.

The chain links TRBV6-5 to TRBJ1-1; D is undetermined. This CDR3 is built from 13 residues. The V end was cut by 3 bases, the J end by 2 bases, with 7 bases between. In germline, CDR1 is MNHEY, CDR2 SVGAGI. The DNA of the CDR3 is TGTGCCAGCAGTTATAGGAGTAACACTGAAGCTTTCTTT. Translation: CASSYRSNTEAFF.